This T cell receptor beta chain stems from a study of identical twins. Notes on the study in general: Not following the same donors, the study drew its conclusions from cross-sectional statistical analysis. An excess of low generation probability was shown by twin-shared out-of-frame alpha sequences.

V was cut by 3 bases and J by 3 bases, with 5 bases left in between. The CDR3 covers 11 residues. Germline CDR1 and CDR2: DFQATT and SNEGSKA (reference sequence). Donors were all healthy Caucasians. A single record per CDR3 protein comes from TCRdb applying MiXCR to the 5' RACE reads. The data hold roughly 290,000 distinct CDR3 sequences, with roughly 8.6% observed a single time. A few counts support this clonotype. Its antigen is not identified. The same data also went into a second study, on yellow fever vaccine responses in identical twins.

The specimen was memory (CD45RO+) T cells sorted from blood. This sequence was found in a woman younger than 35 in good health. The chain couples TRBV20-1 to TRBJ1-1; D remains unclear. CDR3 in amino acids: CSASGYTEAFF. The CDR3 coding sequence is TGCAGTGCTAGTGGTTACACTGAAGCTTTCTTT.